This T cell receptor (beta chain) came from a study of vaccination and CD4 T cells after COVID-19. From germline, CDR1 is MGHRA and CDR2 YSYEKL. The J segment lost 4 bases and the V segment lost 3 bases, leaving 11 bases of the junction unmatched. This CDR3 comprises 16 residues. A remark on this clonotype: Its antigen is not identified.

The time point was: late sampling 161 to 241 days after vaccination in a few convalescent patients. Treatment indicated: approximately 10-day PBMC culture with coronavirus spike peptide pools or control peptides (ViraFEST assay). Oncomine TCR Beta short-read sequencing was applied to DNA from cultured CD4+ T cells. Each CDR3 protein gets one entry after TCRdb re-called the PCR reads with MiXCR. The table lists fewer than 25,000 distinct CDR3 sequences, around two fifths of them singletons. The specimen was CD4+ T cells from blood, cultured in vitro, collected about 7 months after SARS-CoV-2 vaccination. The origin of this receptor is a human donor who had recovered from COVID-19. The rearrangement links TRBV4-1 to TRBJ1-2; 7 positions match TRBD1. The CDR3 is CASSQPVKGQFYGYTF. The DNA of the CDR3 is TGCGCCAGCAGCCAGCCGGTTAAGGGACAGTTCTATGGCTACACCTTC.